These 10 T cell receptor beta chains were sequenced from one sample in a study of T cell responses to AZD1222 COVID-19 vaccine. Assay: immunoSEQ multiplex PCR; the TCRdb copy retains only in-frame clones and omits some. The sample lists around 99,000 clones; roughly nine tenths were seen once. This specimen was peripheral blood, taken on day 0 of AZD1222 vaccination. The receptors shown here come from an adult in good health.

The chain couples TRBV27 to TRBJ2-1; D unclear. The CDR3 has 15 amino acids. V was trimmed by 2 bases and J by 0 bases, leaving 8 bases between them. Germline CDR1 and CDR2: MNHEY and SMNVEV (reference sequence). The CDR3 coding sequence is TGTGCCAGCAGTTTAATGGATAGCTCCTACAATGAGCAGTTCTTC. Protein sequence: CASSLMDSSYNEQFF.

The chain joins TRBV7-2 to TRBJ1-6; possibly TRBD1 for D (5 bases). Trimming pared 2 bases from V and 4 bases from J, leaving 12 bases between. From germline, CDR1 is SGHTA and CDR2 FQGNSA. This CDR3 has 16 residues. The CDR3 DNA sequence: TGTGCCAGCAGCTTAATGTCAGGGCGGTATAATTCACCCCTCCACTTT. It yields the protein CASSLMSGRYNSPLHF.

This clone was found a few times. V is TRBV7-2 and J is TRBJ2-7; possible D gene TRBD1, 5 bases. The CDR3 spans 13 residues. CDR1 and CDR2 (germline): SGHTA, FQGNSA. V lost 2 bases to trimming and J lost 6 bases, with 11 bases between them. The CDR3 sequence is CASSLRGRSEQYF. The CDR3 DNA reads as TGTGCCAGCAGCTTAAGGGGTCGCAGCGAGCAGTACTTC. Together with reference TRBV7-2 and TRBJ2-7, the CDR3 gives the full variable domain: GAGVSQSPSNKVTEKGKDVELRCDPISGHTALYWYRQSLGQGLEFLIYFQGNSAPDKSGLPSDRFSAERTGGSVSTLTIQRTQQEDSAVYLCASSLRGRSEQYFGPGTRLTVT.

This clone occurred once. This CDR3 reads CASSSRLAKNIQYF. The CDR3 nucleotides read TGTGCCAGCAGCTCCCGCCTAGCCAAAAACATTCAGTACTTC. The chain combines TRBV11-2 with TRBJ2-4; no definite D call. The CDR3 spans 14 residues. Germline CDR1 reads SGHAT; CDR2 reads FQNNGV. V lost 4 bases and J 0 bases, leaving 7 bases between the germline ends. The full variable domain, with the rest looked up from reference TRBV11-2 and TRBJ2-4, is EAGVAQSPRYKIIEKRQSVAFWCNPISGHATLYWYQQILGQGPKLLIQFQNNGVVDDSQLPKDRFSAERLKGVDSTLKIQPAKLEDSAVYLCASSSRLAKNIQYFGAGTRLSVL.

The chain combines TRBV7-2 with TRBJ2-6; 9 positions agree with TRBD1. Germline CDR1 SGHTA, CDR2 FQGNSA. This CDR3 has 19 residues. Trimming at V came to 8 bases and at J to 1 base, leaving 15 bases not matched to a gene. The CDR3 here is CASHPPPGQGFSGANVLTF. The CDR3 nucleotides are TGTGCCAGCCACCCCCCGCCGGGACAGGGATTTTCTGGGGCCAACGTCCTGACTTTC.

The rearrangement uses TRBV14 and TRBJ2-1; D gene ambiguous. Germline V gene sequence: CDR1 SGHDN, CDR2 FVKESK. This CDR3 has 17 amino acids. The V and J ends lost 1 base and 8 bases respectively, with 21 bases between them. In nucleotides, the CDR3 is TGTGCCAGCAGCCAAGTAGGTCGCTTCACTATGACGGATGAGCAGTTCTTC. Its translation: CASSQVGRFTMTDEQFF.

In the case of this clone: An end of the junction does not agree with germline; a read error may underlie this. The chain has TRBV30 and TRBJ2-1, with 8 bases identical to TRBD1. The CDR3 has 14 amino acids. Germline CDR1 reads GTSNPN; CDR2 reads SVGIG (reference sequence). The CDR3 coding sequence is TGTGCCTGGAATTCCGGGACAGGATACTCCCGCGGGGTCTTC. The encoded protein is CAWNSGTGYSRGVF.

This chain joins TRBV4-1 and TRBJ2-5, with D possibly matching TRBD2 (5 bases). Germline V gene data show CDR1 as MGHRA and CDR2 as YSYEKL. This CDR3 is 14 amino acids long. Trimming took off 3 bases at V and 4 bases at J, with 12 bases between the two ends. CDR3 DNA: TGCGCCAGCAGCCAGAACGAGGGTGGAGAGACCCAGTACTTC. It specifies CASSQNEGGETQYF.

The rearrangement joins TRBV25-1 to TRBJ1-2; a weak D match, TRBD1 (5 bases). CDR1 and CDR2 (germline): MGHDK, SYGVNS. The CDR3 covers 16 residues. The V end lost 3 bases, the J end lost 6 bases, and 20 bases lay between the germline ends. CDR3 sequence (DNA): TGTGCCAGCAGTGAGGGGCGTTCCGGATCTTCCCATGGCTACACCTTC. Its translation is CASSEGRSGSSHGYTF.

The chain couples TRBV18 to TRBJ2-7; weak D call: TRBD1 (6 bases). The CDR3 runs 16 residues. Germline values: CDR1 KGHSH, CDR2 LQKENI. Between the trimmed V and J ends, which lost 4 bases and 1 base, there was a span of 17 bases. The CDR3 coding sequence is TGTGCCAGCTCACTGGCGGATACAGGGTTTTCCTACGAGCAGTACTTC. Translating it yields CASSLADTGFSYEQYF.